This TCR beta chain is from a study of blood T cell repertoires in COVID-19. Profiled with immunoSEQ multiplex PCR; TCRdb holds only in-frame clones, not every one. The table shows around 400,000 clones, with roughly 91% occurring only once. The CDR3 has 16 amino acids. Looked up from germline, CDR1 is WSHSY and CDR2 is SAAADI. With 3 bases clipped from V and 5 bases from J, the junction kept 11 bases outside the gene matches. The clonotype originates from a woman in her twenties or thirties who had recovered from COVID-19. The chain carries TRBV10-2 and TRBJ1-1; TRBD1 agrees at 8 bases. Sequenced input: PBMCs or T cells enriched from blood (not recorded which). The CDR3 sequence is CASSESRATGGTEAFF. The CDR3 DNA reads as TGCGCCAGCAGTGAATCCCGGGCTACAGGGGGGACTGAAGCTTTCTTT.